Listed here are 2 T cell receptor beta chains from one sample, sequenced in a study of blood T cell repertoires in COVID-19. Measured with immunoSEQ multiplex PCR; TCRdb has only the in-frame clones, and not every one. Of roughly 150,000 clones listed, more than 80% are singletons. Material for sequencing was peripheral blood. These receptor sequences come from a man between 60 and 75 years old with acute or convalescent COVID-19.

The chain combines TRBV19 with TRBJ2-1; maybe TRBD1 (6 bases). CDR3 length: 17 amino acids. Germline CDR1 is LNHDA and CDR2 is SQIVND (reference sequence). V was trimmed by 1 base and J by 5 bases, leaving 18 bases between them. CDR3 in DNA: TGTGCCAGTAGTATAGGGCAGGGGCGCTTTTTAAACAATGAGCAGTTCTTC. Protein: CASSIGQGRFLNNEQFF.

The chain joins TRBV19 to TRBJ1-4, with 7 bases aligning to TRBD1. Germline CDR1 and CDR2: LNHDA and SQIVND (reference sequence). There are 15 residues in the CDR3. Unmatched junction bases numbered 6, after V lost 3 bases and J lost 5 bases. The CDR3 DNA reads as TGTGCCAGTAGTATCAGGGGGAGGCGAAATGAAAAACTGTTTTTT. Translating it yields CASSIRGRRNEKLFF.